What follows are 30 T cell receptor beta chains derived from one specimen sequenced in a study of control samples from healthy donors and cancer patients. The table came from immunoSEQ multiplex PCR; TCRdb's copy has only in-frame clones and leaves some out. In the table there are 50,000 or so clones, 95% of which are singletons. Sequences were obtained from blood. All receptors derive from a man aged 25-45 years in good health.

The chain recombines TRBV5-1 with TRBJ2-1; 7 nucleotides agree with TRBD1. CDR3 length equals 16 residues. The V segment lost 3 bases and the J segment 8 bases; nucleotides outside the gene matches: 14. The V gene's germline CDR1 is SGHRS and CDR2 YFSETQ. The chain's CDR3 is CASSWRSGQVPDEQFF. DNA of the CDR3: TGCGCCAGCAGCTGGAGGTCCGGACAGGTCCCTGATGAGCAGTTCTTC.

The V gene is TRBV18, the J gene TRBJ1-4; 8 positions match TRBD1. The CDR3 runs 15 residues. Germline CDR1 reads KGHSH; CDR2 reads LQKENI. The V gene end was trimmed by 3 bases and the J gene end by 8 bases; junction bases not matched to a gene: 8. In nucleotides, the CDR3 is TGTGCCAGCTCACCCGACAGGGGTCGGTACGAAAAACTGTTTTTT. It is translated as CASSPDRGRYEKLFF.

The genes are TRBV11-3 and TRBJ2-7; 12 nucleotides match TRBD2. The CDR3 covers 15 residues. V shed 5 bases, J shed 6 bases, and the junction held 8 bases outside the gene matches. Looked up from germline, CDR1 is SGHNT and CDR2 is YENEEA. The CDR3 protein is CASSTGLAGLGEQYF. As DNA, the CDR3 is TGTGCCAGCAGCACAGGACTAGCGGGATTGGGCGAGCAGTACTTC.

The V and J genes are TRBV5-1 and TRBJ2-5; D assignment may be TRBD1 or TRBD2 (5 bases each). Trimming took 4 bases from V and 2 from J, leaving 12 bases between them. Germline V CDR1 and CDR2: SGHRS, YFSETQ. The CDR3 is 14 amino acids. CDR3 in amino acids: CASSPGGRQETQYF. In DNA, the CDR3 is TGCGCCAGCAGCCCTGGGGGTCGGCAAGAGACCCAGTACTTC.

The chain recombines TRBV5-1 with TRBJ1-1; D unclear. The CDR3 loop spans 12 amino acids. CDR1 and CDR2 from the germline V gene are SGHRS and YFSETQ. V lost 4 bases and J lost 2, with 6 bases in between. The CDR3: CASSTDNTEAFF. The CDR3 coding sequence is TGCGCCAGCAGCACTGATAACACTGAAGCTTTCTTT.

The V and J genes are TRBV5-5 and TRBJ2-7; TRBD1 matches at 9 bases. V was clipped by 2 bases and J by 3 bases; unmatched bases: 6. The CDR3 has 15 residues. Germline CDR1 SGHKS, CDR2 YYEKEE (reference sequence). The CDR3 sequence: CASSFLRTGDYEQYF. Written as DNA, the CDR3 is TGTGCCAGCAGCTTCCTTAGGACAGGGGACTACGAGCAGTACTTC.

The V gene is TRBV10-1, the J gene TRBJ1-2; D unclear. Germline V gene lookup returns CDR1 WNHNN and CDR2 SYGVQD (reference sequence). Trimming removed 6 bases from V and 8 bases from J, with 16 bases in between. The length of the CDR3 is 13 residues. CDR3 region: CASRADGDVGYTF. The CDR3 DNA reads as TGCGCCAGCAGAGCGGACGGTGACGTGGGCTACACCTTC.

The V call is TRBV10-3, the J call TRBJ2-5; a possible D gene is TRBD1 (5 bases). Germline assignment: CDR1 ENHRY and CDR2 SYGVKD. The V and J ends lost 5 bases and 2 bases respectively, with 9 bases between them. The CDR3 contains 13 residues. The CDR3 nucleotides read TGTGCCATCAGTCGACAGCCGCAAGAGACCCAGTACTTC. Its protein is CAISRQPQETQYF.

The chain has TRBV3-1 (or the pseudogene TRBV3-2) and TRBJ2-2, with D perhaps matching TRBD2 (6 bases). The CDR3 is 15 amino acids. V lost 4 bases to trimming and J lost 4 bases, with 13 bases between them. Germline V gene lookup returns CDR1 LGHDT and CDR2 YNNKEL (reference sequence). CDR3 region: CASSLTRDGTGELFF. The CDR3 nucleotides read TGTGCCAGCAGCCTGACTAGGGACGGCACCGGGGAGCTGTTTTTT.

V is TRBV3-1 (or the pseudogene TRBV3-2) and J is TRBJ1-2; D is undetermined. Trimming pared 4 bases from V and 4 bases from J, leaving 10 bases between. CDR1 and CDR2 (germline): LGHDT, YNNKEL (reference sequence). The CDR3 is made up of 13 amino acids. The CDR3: CASSRVGSYGYTF. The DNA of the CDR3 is TGTGCCAGCAGCCGGGTGGGGTCCTATGGCTACACCTTC.

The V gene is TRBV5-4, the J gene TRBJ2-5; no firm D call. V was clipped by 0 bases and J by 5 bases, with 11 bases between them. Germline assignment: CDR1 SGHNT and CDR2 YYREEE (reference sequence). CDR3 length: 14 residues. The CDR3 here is CASSLDTAAETQYF. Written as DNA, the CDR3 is TGTGCCAGCAGCTTGGATACCGCGGCGGAGACCCAGTACTTC. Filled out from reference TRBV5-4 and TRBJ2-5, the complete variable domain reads ETGVTQSPTHLIKTRGQQVTLRCSSQSGHNTVSWYQQALGQGPQFIFQYYREEENGRGNFPPRFSGLQFPNYSSELNVNALELDDSALYLCASSLDTAAETQYFGPGTRLLVL.

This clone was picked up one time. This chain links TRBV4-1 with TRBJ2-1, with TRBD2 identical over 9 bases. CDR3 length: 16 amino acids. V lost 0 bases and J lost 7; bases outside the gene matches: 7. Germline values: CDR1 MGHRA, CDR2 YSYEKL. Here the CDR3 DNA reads TGCGCCAGCAGCCAAGATGAGGCTAGCGGGGCTAATGAGCAGTTCTTC. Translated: CASSQDEASGANEQFF.

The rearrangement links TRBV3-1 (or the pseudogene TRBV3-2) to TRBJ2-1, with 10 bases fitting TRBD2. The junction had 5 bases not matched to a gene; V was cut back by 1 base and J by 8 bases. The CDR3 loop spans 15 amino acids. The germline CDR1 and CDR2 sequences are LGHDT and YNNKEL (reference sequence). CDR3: CASSQVSSGSHEQFF. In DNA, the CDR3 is TGTGCCAGCAGCCAAGTGTCTAGCGGGAGCCATGAGCAGTTCTTC.

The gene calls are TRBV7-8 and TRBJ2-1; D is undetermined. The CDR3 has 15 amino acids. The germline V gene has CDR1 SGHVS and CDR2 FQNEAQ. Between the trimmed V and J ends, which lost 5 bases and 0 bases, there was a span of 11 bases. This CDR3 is CASSQDGDSYNEQFF. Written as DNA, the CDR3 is TGTGCCAGCAGCCAAGATGGTGACTCCTACAATGAGCAGTTCTTC. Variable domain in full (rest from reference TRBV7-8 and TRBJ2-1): GAGVSQSPRYKVAKRGQDVALRCDPISGHVSLFWYQQALGQGPEFLTYFQNEAQLDKSGLPSDRFFAERPEGSVSTLKIQRTQQEDSAVYLCASSQDGDSYNEQFFGPGTRLTVL.

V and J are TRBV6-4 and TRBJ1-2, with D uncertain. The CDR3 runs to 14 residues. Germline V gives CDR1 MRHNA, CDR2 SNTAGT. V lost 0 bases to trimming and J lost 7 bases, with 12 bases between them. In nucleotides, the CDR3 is TGTGCCAGCAGTGACTCGAAGCCTGGGCCTGGCTACACCTTC. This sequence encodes CASSDSKPGPGYTF.

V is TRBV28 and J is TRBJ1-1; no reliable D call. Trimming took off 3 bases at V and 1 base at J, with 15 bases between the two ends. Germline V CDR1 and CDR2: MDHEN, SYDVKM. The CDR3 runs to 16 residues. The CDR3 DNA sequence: TGTGCCAGCAGTTTGACGACCGCTATCACGAACACTGAAGCTTTCTTT. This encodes CASSLTTAITNTEAFF.

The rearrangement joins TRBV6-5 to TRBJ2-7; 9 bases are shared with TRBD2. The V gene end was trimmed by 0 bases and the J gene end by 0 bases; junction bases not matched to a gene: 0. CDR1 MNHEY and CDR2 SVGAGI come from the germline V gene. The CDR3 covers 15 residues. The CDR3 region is CASSYSSGSSYEQYF. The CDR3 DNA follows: TGTGCCAGCAGTTACTCTAGCGGGAGCTCCTACGAGCAGTACTTC.

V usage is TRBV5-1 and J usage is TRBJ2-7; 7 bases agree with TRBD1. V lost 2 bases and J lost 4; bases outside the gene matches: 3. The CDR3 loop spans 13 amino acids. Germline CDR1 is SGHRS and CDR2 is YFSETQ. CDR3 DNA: TGCGCCAGCAGCTTAAGGGGGCAGTACGAGCAGTACTTC. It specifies CASSLRGQYEQYF.

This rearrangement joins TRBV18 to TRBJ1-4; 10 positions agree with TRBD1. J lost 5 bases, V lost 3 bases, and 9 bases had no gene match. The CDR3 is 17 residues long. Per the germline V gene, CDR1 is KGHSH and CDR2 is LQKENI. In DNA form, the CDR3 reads TGTGCCAGCTCACCGACGAAACCGGGACAGGGGAATGAAAAACTGTTTTTT. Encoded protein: CASSPTKPGQGNEKLFF.

CDR3 sequence reads: CASSPQGTPNQPQHF. The CDR3 coding sequence is TGTGCCAGCAGCCCTCAGGGGACCCCCAATCAGCCCCAGCATTTT. This chain connects TRBV28 to TRBJ1-5; a weak D match, TRBD1 (6 bases). Germline V gene sequence: CDR1 MDHEN, CDR2 SYDVKM. The V gene lost 6 bases and the J gene lost 3 bases, with 15 bases spanning the gap. The CDR3 spans 15 residues.

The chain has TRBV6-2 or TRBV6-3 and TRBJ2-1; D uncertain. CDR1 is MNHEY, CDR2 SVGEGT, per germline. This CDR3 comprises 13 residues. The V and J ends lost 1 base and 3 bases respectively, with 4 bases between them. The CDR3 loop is CASSYLGYNEQFF. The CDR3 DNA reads TGTGCCAGCAGTTACTTGGGCTACAATGAGCAGTTCTTC.

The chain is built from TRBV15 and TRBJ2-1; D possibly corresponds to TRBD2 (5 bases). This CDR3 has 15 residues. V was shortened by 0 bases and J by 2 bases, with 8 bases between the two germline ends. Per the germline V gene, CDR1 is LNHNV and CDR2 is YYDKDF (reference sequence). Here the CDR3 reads CATSRELGTYNEQFF. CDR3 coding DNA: TGTGCCACCAGCAGAGAACTAGGGACCTACAATGAGCAGTTCTTC.

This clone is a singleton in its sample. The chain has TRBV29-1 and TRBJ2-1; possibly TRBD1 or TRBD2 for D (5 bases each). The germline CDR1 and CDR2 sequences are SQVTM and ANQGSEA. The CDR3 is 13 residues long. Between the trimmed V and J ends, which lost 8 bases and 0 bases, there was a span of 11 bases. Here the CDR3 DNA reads TGCAGCTTCAGGGAGAGCTCCTACAATGAGCAGTTCTTC. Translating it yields CSFRESSYNEQFF.

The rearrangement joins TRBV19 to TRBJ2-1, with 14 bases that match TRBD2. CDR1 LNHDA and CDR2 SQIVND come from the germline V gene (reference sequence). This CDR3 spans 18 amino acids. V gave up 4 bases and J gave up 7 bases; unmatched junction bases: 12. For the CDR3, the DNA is TGTGCCAGTAGTACGCGGGGAGGGGGACTAGCGGGAGTAAATGAGCAGTTCTTC. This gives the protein CASSTRGGGLAGVNEQFF.

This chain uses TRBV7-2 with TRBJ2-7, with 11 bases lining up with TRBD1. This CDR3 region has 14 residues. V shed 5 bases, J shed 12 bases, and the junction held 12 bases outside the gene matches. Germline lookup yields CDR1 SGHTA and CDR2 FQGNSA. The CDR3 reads CASSPGTGGSVWYF. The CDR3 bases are TGTGCCAGCAGCCCGGGGACAGGGGGATCGGTCTGGTACTTC.

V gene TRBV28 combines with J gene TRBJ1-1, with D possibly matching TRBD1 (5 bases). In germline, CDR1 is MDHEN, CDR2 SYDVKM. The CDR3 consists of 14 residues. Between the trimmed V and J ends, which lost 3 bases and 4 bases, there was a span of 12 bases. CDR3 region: CASSFGVGGTEAFF. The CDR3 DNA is TGTGCCAGCAGTTTCGGGGTTGGGGGCACTGAAGCTTTCTTT.

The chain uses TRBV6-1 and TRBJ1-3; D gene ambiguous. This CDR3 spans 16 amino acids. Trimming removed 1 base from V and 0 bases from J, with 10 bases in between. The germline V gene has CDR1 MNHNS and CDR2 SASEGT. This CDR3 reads CASSEGRLYSGNTIYF. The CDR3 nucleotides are TGTGCCAGCAGTGAAGGGCGGCTGTACTCTGGAAACACCATATATTTT.

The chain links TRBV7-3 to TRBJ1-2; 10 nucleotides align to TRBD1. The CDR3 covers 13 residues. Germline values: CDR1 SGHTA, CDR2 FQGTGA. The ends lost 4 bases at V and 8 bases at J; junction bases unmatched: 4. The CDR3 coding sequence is TGTGCCAGCAGCTACGGGACAGGGGAAGGCTACACCTTC. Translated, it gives CASSYGTGEGYTF.

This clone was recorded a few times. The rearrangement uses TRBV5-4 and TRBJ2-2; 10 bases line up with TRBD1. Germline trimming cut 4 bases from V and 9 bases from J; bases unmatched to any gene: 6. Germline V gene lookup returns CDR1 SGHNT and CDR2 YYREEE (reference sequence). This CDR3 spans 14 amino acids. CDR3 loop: CASSAGQGGRELFF. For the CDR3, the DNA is TGTGCCAGCAGCGCCGGACAGGGGGGCCGGGAGCTGTTTTTT.

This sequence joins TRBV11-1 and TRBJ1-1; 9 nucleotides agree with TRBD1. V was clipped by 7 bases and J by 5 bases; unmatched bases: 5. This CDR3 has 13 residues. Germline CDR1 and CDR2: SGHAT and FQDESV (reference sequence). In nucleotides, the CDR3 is TGTGCCAGCACGGGACAGGGAGAGACTGAAGCTTTCTTT. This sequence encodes CASTGQGETEAFF.